The following is a T cell receptor beta chain sequence with its context. Its antigen is unidentified. The CDR3 sequence is 16 residues long. It was with 60 Vbeta and 13 Jbeta primers that the PCR ran. Only in-frame clones appear in the TCRdb table, and some are missing; sequencing was by immunoSEQ multiplex PCR. The table includes about 140,000 clones, roughly 80% detected once. These data come from a study of cytomegalovirus exposure and HLA in healthy donors. Study-level results: An apparent linkage of common viral pathogens to several of the most significant clusters emerged in a later analysis.

The clonotype originates from a man younger than 35 in good health and CMV-seronegative. Sample: PBMCs. The chain uses TRBV21-1 and TRBJ2-6; TRBD1, as called in the table, went unchecked against the DNA. TRBV21-1 is a recognized pseudogene. CDR3 sequence: CASSKKGVSGANVLTF. CDR3 nucleotide sequence: TGTGCCAGCAGCAAAAAAGGGGTCTCTGGGGCCAACGTCCTGACTTTC.